The rows below give T cell receptor beta chains drawn from one sample of a study of tumor-infiltrating lymphocytes in primary liver carcinoma. TCRdb fed the multiplex PCR reads into MiXCR, producing one record per CDR3 protein. The sample yields approximately 110,000 distinct CDR3 sequences, around 60% seen once. Sequencing was performed on liver tumor tissue from sampling region 3. The receptors derive from a woman aged 55-69 years with primary liver carcinoma and hepatitis B virus infection. Each CDR3 is given with its conserved first and last residue. Fields, in order: V gene, clone size, D gene, J gene, CDR3 protein, CDR3 DNA. The D gene is left open where the match is weak. A row's size may be missing; if present it is once, few, many or a size class.

v_call: TRBV12-3/TRBV12-4; clone_size: once; d_call: .; j_call: TRBJ2-1; cdr3_aa: CASKVDSRHYNEQFF; cdr3_nt: TGTGCCAGCAAGGTGGATAGCAGACACTACAATGAGCAGTTCTTC
v_call: TRBV5-1; clone_size: .; d_call: TRBD2; j_call: TRBJ2-3; cdr3_aa: CASSSSGGEYTQYF; cdr3_nt: TGCGCTAGCAGCTCGAGCGGGGGGGAGTATACGCAGTATTTT
v_call: TRBV29-1; clone_size: many; d_call: .; j_call: TRBJ1-1; cdr3_aa: CSSRHSGTMNTEAFF; cdr3_nt: TGCAGCTCCCGACATTCTGGGACCATGAACACTGAAGCTTTCTTT
v_call: TRBV6-1; clone_size: many; d_call: .; j_call: TRBJ2-3; cdr3_aa: CATHTQYF; cdr3_nt: TGTGCCACTCATACGCAGTATTTT
v_call: TRBV13; clone_size: .; d_call: .; j_call: TRBJ2-1; cdr3_aa: CVSSLGVERGNEQFF; cdr3_nt: TGTGTTAGCAGCTTAGGGGTAGAAAGGGGAAATGAGCAGTTCTTC
v_call: TRBV11-2; clone_size: .; d_call: .; j_call: TRBJ2-5; cdr3_aa: CASSSRAVVPGETQYF; cdr3_nt: TGTGCCAGCAGCTCAAGAGCGGTAGTGCCCGGGGAGACCCAGTACTTC
v_call: TRBV11-2; clone_size: .; d_call: .; j_call: TRBJ2-1; cdr3_aa: CASSIVLRIGAPEQLF; cdr3_nt: TGTGCCAGCAGCATAGTTTTAAGGATCGGGGCCCCTGAGCAGCTCTTC
v_call: TRBV11-2; clone_size: .; d_call: .; j_call: TRBJ2-5; cdr3_aa: CVSNQTQETQYF; cdr3_nt: TGTGTCAGCAACCAGACACAAGAGACCCAGTACTTC
v_call: TRBV11-1; clone_size: .; d_call: .; j_call: TRBJ2-7; cdr3_aa: CVSSPSGRCAYEQYF; cdr3_nt: TGTGTCAGCAGCCCCTCTGGCAGGTGTGCCTACGAGCAGTACTTC
v_call: TRBV2; clone_size: few; d_call: .; j_call: TRBJ2-3; cdr3_aa: CASSEDRVGTDTQYF; cdr3_nt: TGTGCCAGCAGTGAAGACAGGGTCGGGACAGATACGCAGTATTTT
v_call: TRBV28; clone_size: .; d_call: .; j_call: TRBJ1-5; cdr3_aa: CASSLVRNQPQHF; cdr3_nt: TGTGCTAGCAGTTTGGTCAGGAATCAGCCCCAGCATTTT
v_call: TRBV30; clone_size: .; d_call: TRBD1; j_call: TRBJ1-6; cdr3_aa: CVWSANNRGDGNSPLHF; cdr3_nt: TGTGTCTGGAGTGCGAATAACAGGGGAGACGGTAATTCACCCCTCCATTTT
v_call: TRBV28; clone_size: .; d_call: TRBD2; j_call: TRBJ2-5; cdr3_aa: CASNLGLAGVQTQYF; cdr3_nt: TGTGCCAGCAACCTTGGACTAGCGGGAGTGCAGACCCAGTACTTC
v_call: TRBV11-2; clone_size: .; d_call: .; j_call: TRBJ1-2; cdr3_aa: CDSNLRDGYTF; cdr3_nt: TGTGACAGCAACTTGAGGGATGGCTACACCTTC
v_call: TRBV28; clone_size: .; d_call: .; j_call: TRBJ2-1; cdr3_aa: CASSSLRGVRYNEQFF; cdr3_nt: TGTGCCAGCAGCTCTTTGAGGGGAGTGCGATACAATGAGCAGTTCTTC
v_call: TRBV11-1; clone_size: .; d_call: .; j_call: TRBJ2-1; cdr3_aa: CASSLERNEEFF; cdr3_nt: TGTGCCAGCAGCCTTGAGAGAAACGAGGAGTTCTTC
v_call: TRBV19; clone_size: .; d_call: .; j_call: TRBJ1-6; cdr3_aa: CASSSQRTSNSPLHF; cdr3_nt: TGTGCCAGTAGTTCTCAAAGGACGAGTAATTCACCCCTCCACTTT
v_call: TRBV7-2; clone_size: .; d_call: TRBD2; j_call: TRBJ2-1; cdr3_aa: CAISLMTSGLNEQFF; cdr3_nt: TGCGCCATCAGCTTAATGACTAGCGGTCTCAATGAGCAGTTCTTC
v_call: TRBV6-5; clone_size: .; d_call: .; j_call: TRBJ1-4; cdr3_aa: CASSRTATNEKLFF; cdr3_nt: TGTGCCAGCAGTCGGACAGCAACTAATGAAAAGCTGTTTTTT
v_call: TRBV10-1; clone_size: many; d_call: .; j_call: TRBJ2-7; cdr3_aa: CASSPDSYEQYF; cdr3_nt: TGCGCCAGCAGCCCAGATTCCTACGAGCAGTACTTC
v_call: TRBV11-2; clone_size: .; d_call: .; j_call: TRBJ2-7; cdr3_aa: CVSSLVVAFDRSF; cdr3_nt: TGTGTCAGCAGCTTAGTAGTTGCGTTCGACCGTAGCTTC
v_call: TRBV6-1; clone_size: .; d_call: TRBD2; j_call: TRBJ2-5; cdr3_aa: CDSSPKRLAGDETQYF; cdr3_nt: TGTGACAGCAGCCCAAAACGGCTAGCGGGAGACGAGACCCAGTATTTC
v_call: TRBV5-4; clone_size: many; d_call: TRBD1; j_call: TRBJ2-1; cdr3_aa: CASSPGQGRNEQFF; cdr3_nt: TGTGCCAGCAGCCCGGGACAGGGTAGGAATGAGCAGTTCTTC
v_call: TRBV28; clone_size: few; d_call: TRBD2; j_call: TRBJ2-7; cdr3_aa: CASTQRGTYEQYF; cdr3_nt: TGTGCCAGCACTCAGCGGGGTACCTACGAGCAGTACTTC
v_call: TRBV12-3/TRBV12-4; clone_size: .; d_call: TRBD2; j_call: TRBJ2-3; cdr3_aa: CASTQRGLAKWVSTDTQYF; cdr3_nt: TGTGCCAGCACCCAACGGGGACTAGCCAAGTGGGTGAGCACAGATACGCAGTATTTT
v_call: TRBV4-1; clone_size: many; d_call: .; j_call: TRBJ1-1; cdr3_aa: CASSQDGSGTRNTEAFF; cdr3_nt: TGCGCCAGCAGCCAAGATGGGTCGGGGACACGGAACACTGAAGCTTTCTTT
v_call: TRBV11-2; clone_size: .; d_call: .; j_call: TRBJ2-3; cdr3_aa: CANSLAAQAITDTQYF; cdr3_nt: TGTGCCAACAGCCTAGCCGCACAGGCGATCACAGATACGCAGTATTTT
v_call: TRBV5-1; clone_size: many; d_call: .; j_call: TRBJ2-2; cdr3_aa: CASSPTLGNTGELFF; cdr3_nt: TGCGCCAGCAGCCCTACGCTAGGGAACACCGGGGAGCTGTTTTTT
v_call: TRBV11-2; clone_size: once; d_call: .; j_call: TRBJ2-1; cdr3_aa: CASSSRVRVLDEQFF; cdr3_nt: TGTGCCAGCAGCTCCCGGGTCAGGGTCCTGGATGAACAGTTCTTC
v_call: TRBV11-2; clone_size: .; d_call: .; j_call: TRBJ1-1; cdr3_aa: CASRHHTEAFF; cdr3_nt: TGTGCCAGCAGACACCACACTGAAGCTTTCTTC
v_call: TRBV28; clone_size: .; d_call: .; j_call: TRBJ1-6; cdr3_aa: CASTPGGLNNSPLHF; cdr3_nt: TGTGCCAGCACCCCTGGCGGGCTTAATAATTCACCCCTCCACTTT
v_call: TRBV12-3/TRBV12-4; clone_size: many; d_call: .; j_call: TRBJ1-6; cdr3_aa: CASSFSGRGSSPLHF; cdr3_nt: TGTGCCAGCAGTTTCTCGGGTCGGGGATCCTCACCCCTCCACTTT
v_call: TRBV28; clone_size: few; d_call: .; j_call: TRBJ2-3; cdr3_aa: CASSLRDTRRADTQYF; cdr3_nt: TGTGCCAGCAGTTTAAGGGACACCCGAAGGGCAGATACGCAGTATTTT
v_call: TRBV10-3; clone_size: once; d_call: TRBD2; j_call: TRBJ2-1; cdr3_aa: CAISDTNGRASYDEQFF; cdr3_nt: TGTGCCATCAGTGATACTAACGGGAGGGCCTCCTACGATGAGCAGTTCTTC
v_call: TRBV11-2; clone_size: .; d_call: .; j_call: TRBJ2-1; cdr3_aa: CASSLQRSSYNDRFF; cdr3_nt: TGTGCCAGCAGCCTTCAGCGGAGCTCCTACAATGACCGGTTCTTC
v_call: TRBV12-3/TRBV12-4; clone_size: .; d_call: .; j_call: TRBJ1-2; cdr3_aa: CASSLRAWGYGF; cdr3_nt: TGTGCCAGCAGTTTGAGAGCTTGGGGCTACGGCTTC
v_call: TRBV11-1; clone_size: .; d_call: .; j_call: TRBJ2-3; cdr3_aa: CASSLALAGGPSTDTQYF; cdr3_nt: TGTGCCAGCAGCTTAGCGTTAGCAGGAGGACCTAGCACAGATACGCAGTATTTT
v_call: TRBV11-2; clone_size: once; d_call: .; j_call: TRBJ2-7; cdr3_aa: CASSAISRLTGGQKPYEQYF; cdr3_nt: TGTGCCAGCAGCGCCATTTCCCGACTAACTGGGGGGCAGAAACCCTACGAGCAGTACTTC
v_call: TRBV10-3; clone_size: many; d_call: .; j_call: TRBJ2-7; cdr3_aa: CAISENREKQYF; cdr3_nt: TGTGCCATCAGTGAGAACAGGGAAAAGCAGTACTTC
v_call: TRBV11-2; clone_size: .; d_call: .; j_call: TRBJ2-6; cdr3_aa: CASGLEPEANVMTF; cdr3_nt: TGTGCCAGTGGCTTAGAGCCAGAGGCCAACGTCATGACTTTC
v_call: TRBV4-2; clone_size: .; d_call: .; j_call: TRBJ2-1; cdr3_aa: CAIRHQTGRARNEQFF; cdr3_nt: TGTGCCATCAGACATCAGACAGGGAGGGCTAGGAATGAGCAGTTCTTC